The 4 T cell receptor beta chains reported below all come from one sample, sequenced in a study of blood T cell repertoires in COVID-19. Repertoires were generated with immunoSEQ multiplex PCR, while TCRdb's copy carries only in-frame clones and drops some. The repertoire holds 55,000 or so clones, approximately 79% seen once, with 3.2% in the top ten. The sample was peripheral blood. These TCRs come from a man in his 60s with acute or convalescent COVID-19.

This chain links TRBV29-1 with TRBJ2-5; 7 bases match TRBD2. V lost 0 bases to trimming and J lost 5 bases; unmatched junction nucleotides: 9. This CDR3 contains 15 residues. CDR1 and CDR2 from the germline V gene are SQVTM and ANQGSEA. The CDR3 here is CSVEDSGREWETQYF. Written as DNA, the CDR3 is TGCAGCGTTGAAGATAGCGGGCGCGAGTGGGAGACCCAGTACTTC.

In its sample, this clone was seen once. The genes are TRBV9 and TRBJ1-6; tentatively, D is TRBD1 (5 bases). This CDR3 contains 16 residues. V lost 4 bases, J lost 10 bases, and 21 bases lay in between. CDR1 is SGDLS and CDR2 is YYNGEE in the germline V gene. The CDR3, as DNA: TGTGCCAGCAGCCGATCGGAGGGGTTCTCAAGGTCACCCCTCCACTTT. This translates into CASSRSEGFSRSPLHF.

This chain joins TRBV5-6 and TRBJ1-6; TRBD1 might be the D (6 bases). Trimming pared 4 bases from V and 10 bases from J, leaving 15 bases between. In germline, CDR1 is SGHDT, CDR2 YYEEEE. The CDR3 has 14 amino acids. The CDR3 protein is CASSPDRNGSPLHF. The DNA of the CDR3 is TGTGCCAGCAGCCCCGACAGGAATGGGTCACCCCTCCACTTT.

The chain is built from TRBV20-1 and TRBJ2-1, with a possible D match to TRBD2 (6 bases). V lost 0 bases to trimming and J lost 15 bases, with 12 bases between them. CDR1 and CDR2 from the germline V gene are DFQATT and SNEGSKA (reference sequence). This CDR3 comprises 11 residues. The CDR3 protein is CSAREGTGRFF. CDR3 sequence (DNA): TGCAGTGCTAGAGAAGGAACCGGGAGGTTCTTC.